Sequencing of this TCR beta chain was carried out in a study of TIL therapy for anti-PD-1-resistant metastatic lung cancer. Time point described: pre-treatment sample, taken before nivolumab and TIL therapy. Tumor tissue came from excised metastases, mostly pleural nodules or supraclavicular lymph nodes. Patients then received nivolumab; progressors got lymphodepletion, TIL and IL-2. General study points: TIL cultures after expansion showed higher clonality and lower diversity than baseline tumor (median roughly 6.3% vs 31%). The cohort had more treatment-naive, never-smoker and oncogene-addicted patients than typical.

CDR3 length: 15 residues. In germline, CDR1 is PRHDT, CDR2 FYEKMQ (reference sequence). V shed 2 bases and J shed 0 bases, with 11 bases lying between them. Comment on this clone: Its antigen is unidentified.

This was the immunoSEQ v3 assay. Libraries were sequenced to 2 million or so read pairs (survey) or roughly 4.5-6 million (deep). The repertoire was sequenced with immunoSEQ multiplex PCR; TCRdb's copy has only in-frame clones and lacks some. The top ten hold less than 6.5% of the sample, which has roughly 50,000 clones, 60% to 85% seen once. Source: tumor tissue, taken at baseline. This TCR was recovered from a person between 25 and 79 years old with non-small cell lung cancer. V usage is TRBV13 and J usage is TRBJ2-7; D gene uncertain. CDR3 DNA: TGTGCCAGCAGCTTAACTGGCCGTAGCTCCTACGAGCAGTACTTC. As protein: CASSLTGRSSYEQYF.